This T cell receptor beta chain was obtained from a study of cytomegalovirus exposure and HLA in healthy donors. The study, taken as a whole, reports: Later analysis identified about 18,000 TCR beta sequences associated with HLA alleles, using a false discovery rate threshold of 0.05.

Vbeta (60) and Jbeta (13) primers were used in the PCR. Sequencing used immunoSEQ multiplex PCR; TCRdb keeps in-frame clones, though not all of them. Of some 100,000 clones in the sample, 76% were seen once. This clone appeared a single time. Its specificity is not known. The CDR3 is 18 amino acids. Germline CDR1 and CDR2: SGHRS and YFSETQ. The trim removed 4 bases at V and 3 bases at J, leaving 15 bases unmatched. Material: PBMCs. The rearrangement joins TRBV5-1 to TRBJ2-3, with 9 bases that match TRBD2. The receptor's source is a man aged 35 to 55 in good health and CMV-seronegative. This CDR3 reads CASSRSGGSVGGTDTQYF. The CDR3 DNA is TGCGCCAGCAGCCGCAGCGGGGGGTCCGTTGGGGGAACAGATACGCAGTATTTT. Supplemented by reference TRBV5-1 and TRBJ2-3, the full variable domain reads KAGVTQTPRYLIKTRGQQVTLSCSPISGHRSVSWYQQTPGQGLQFLFEYFSETQRNKGNFPGRFSGRQFSNSRSEMNVSTLELGDSALYLCASSRSGGSVGGTDTQYFGPGTRLTVL.